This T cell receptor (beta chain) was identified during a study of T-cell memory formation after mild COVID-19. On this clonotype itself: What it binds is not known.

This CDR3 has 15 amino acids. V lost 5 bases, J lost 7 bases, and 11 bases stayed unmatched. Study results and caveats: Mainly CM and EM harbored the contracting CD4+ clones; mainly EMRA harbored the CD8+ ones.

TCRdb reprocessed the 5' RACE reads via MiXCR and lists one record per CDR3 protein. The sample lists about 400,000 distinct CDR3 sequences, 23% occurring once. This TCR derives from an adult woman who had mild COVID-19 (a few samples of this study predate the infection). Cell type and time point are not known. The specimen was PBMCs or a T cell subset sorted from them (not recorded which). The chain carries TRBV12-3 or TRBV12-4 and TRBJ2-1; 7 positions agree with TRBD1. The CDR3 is CASSRGQDLRNEQFF. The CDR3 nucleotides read TGTGCCAGCAGTCGTGGACAGGATCTCAGGAATGAGCAGTTCTTC.